What follows are 20 T cell receptor beta chains derived from one specimen sequenced in a study of cytomegalovirus exposure and HLA in healthy donors. PCR used 60 Vbeta primers and 13 Jbeta primers. Method: immunoSEQ multiplex PCR; TCRdb's copy keeps in-frame clones and lacks some. This sample's table has around 150,000 clones. Material for sequencing was PBMCs. All receptors derive from a woman in her sixties in good health and CMV-seronegative.

CDR3 DNA: TGTGCCATCAAAGCTAGCGGGGGGGTGTATGAGCAGTTCTTC. Encoded protein: CAIKASGGVYEQFF. The chain uses TRBV10-3 and TRBJ2-1; 12 bases fit TRBD2. V lost 7 bases and J lost 8; bases outside the gene matches: 6. The germline gives CDR1 ENHRY, CDR2 SYGVKD. The CDR3 spans 14 residues.

The chain recombines TRBV6-5 with TRBJ1-4; perhaps TRBD1 as D (6 bases). The CDR3 runs to 15 residues. Germline values: CDR1 MNHEY, CDR2 SVGAGI. Between the trimmed V and J ends, which lost 0 bases and 6 bases, there was a span of 11 bases. CDR3 in amino acids: CASSYSGQTDEKLFF. The DNA of the CDR3 is TGTGCCAGCAGTTACTCTGGACAGACCGATGAAAAACTGTTTTTT.

V and J are TRBV7-2 and TRBJ2-5; D possibly corresponds to TRBD1 (6 bases). The CDR3 contains 12 residues. The germline gives CDR1 SGHTA, CDR2 FQGNSA. The V gene lost 6 bases and the J gene lost 7 bases, with 12 bases spanning the gap. Here the CDR3 reads CASRGDTLTQYF. CDR3 sequence (DNA): TGTGCCAGCAGGGGGGACACCCTGACCCAGTACTTC.

In nucleotides, the CDR3 is TGTGCCAGCAGCCCCGGGTATACTAATGAAAAACTGTTTTTT. It translates to CASSPGYTNEKLFF. The rearrangement joins TRBV14 to TRBJ1-4; no clear D gene. Germline assignment: CDR1 SGHDN and CDR2 FVKESK. CDR3 length: 14 residues. V was clipped by 4 bases and J by 2 bases, with 8 bases between them.

The chain links TRBV19 to TRBJ1-2; a weak D match, TRBD1 (6 bases). V was pared by 3 bases and J by 8 bases, with 16 bases between. Looked up from germline, CDR1 is LNHDA and CDR2 is SQIVND (reference sequence). The CDR3 runs 14 residues. The CDR3 loop reads CASSIGLGAPGYTF. CDR3 DNA: TGTGCCAGTAGTATCGGCCTGGGGGCGCCAGGCTACACCTTC.

This rearrangement joins TRBV7-9 to TRBJ1-1; TRBD1 aligns across 7 bases. The germline gives CDR1 SEHNR, CDR2 FQNEAQ (reference sequence). This CDR3 has 14 amino acids. The J segment lost 4 bases and the V segment lost 3 bases, leaving 5 bases of the junction unmatched. For the CDR3, the DNA is TGTGCCAGCAGCTTGGCAGGGGGAGCCACTGAAGCTTTCTTT. Translating it yields CASSLAGGATEAFF.

The chain uses TRBV4-1 and TRBJ2-7; 7 bases line up with TRBD1. V was pared by 1 base and J by 3 bases, with 9 bases of the junction left unmatched. Germline V gene sequence: CDR1 MGHRA, CDR2 YSYEKL. The CDR3 runs 16 residues. CDR3 amino acids: CASSQGPATGNYEQYF. Written as DNA, the CDR3 is TGCGCCAGCAGCCAAGGTCCGGCGACAGGGAACTACGAGCAGTACTTC.

The gene calls are TRBV7-2 and TRBJ2-1; D is perhaps TRBD2 (6 bases). Germline assignment: CDR1 SGHTA and CDR2 FQGNSA. The CDR3 contains 15 residues. The V and J ends lost 5 bases and 5 bases respectively, with 16 bases between them. For the CDR3, the DNA is TGTGCCAGCAGCCCCCGGGAGCAGGGCGACAATGAGCAGTTCTTC. It translates to CASSPREQGDNEQFF.

V gene TRBV20-1 combines with J gene TRBJ1-4, with D unclear. V lost 6 bases and J lost 8, with 7 bases in between. Per germline, CDR1 DFQATT and CDR2 SNEGSKA (reference sequence). The CDR3 has 10 amino acids. CDR3 in DNA: TGCAGTGCCACACGAGAAAAACTGTTTTTT. Translating gives CSATREKLFF.

This chain joins TRBV19 and TRBJ1-6, with D possibly matching TRBD1 (5 bases). The CDR3 loop spans 14 amino acids. Between the trimmed V and J ends, which lost 4 bases and 9 bases, there was a span of 13 bases. Germline values: CDR1 LNHDA, CDR2 SQIVND (reference sequence). In DNA form, the CDR3 reads TGTGCCAGTAGTACCGTCGAGCAGGGTTCACCCCTCCACTTT. Its protein is CASSTVEQGSPLHF.

This chain joins TRBV5-1 and TRBJ2-5; D may be TRBD2 (6 bases). The germline V gene encodes CDR1 SGHRS and CDR2 YFSETQ. CDR3 length equals 16 residues. V dropped 1 base and J dropped 2 bases, with 15 bases sitting between them. The CDR3 DNA reads TGCGCCAGCAGCTTGAAATGGGGCGGGGATCAAGAGACCCAGTACTTC. It yields the protein CASSLKWGGDQETQYF.

The V call is TRBV7-9, the J call TRBJ1-4; D might be TRBD1 (6 bases). V lost 3 bases and J lost 3, with 11 bases in between. From germline, CDR1 is SEHNR and CDR2 FQNEAQ (reference sequence). The CDR3 totals 15 residues. DNA of the CDR3: TGTGCCAGCAGCTTTGGGTCAGGGGCTAATGAAAAACTGTTTTTT. Residues: CASSFGSGANEKLFF.

The chain is built from TRBV9 and TRBJ1-1; a possible D gene is TRBD1 (6 bases). CDR3 size: 15 residues. Germline CDR1 SGDLS, CDR2 YYNGEE. V lost 4 bases, J lost 2 bases, and 15 bases lay in between. The CDR3 region is CASSQLGGRNTEAFF. The CDR3 DNA reads as TGTGCCAGCAGCCAACTCGGGGGGCGAAACACTGAAGCTTTCTTT.

This sequence joins TRBV4-2 and TRBJ1-2, with TRBD1 as a possible D gene (5 bases). CDR3 size: 15 residues. Germline values: CDR1 LGHNA, CDR2 YNFKEQ. Trimming took off 1 base at V and 3 bases at J, with 12 bases between the two ends. CDR3 amino acids: CASSQATDTHYGYTF. The CDR3 region has the DNA TGTGCCAGCAGCCAAGCAACGGACACGCACTATGGCTACACCTTC.

The chain carries TRBV5-5 and TRBJ1-5; D not certain. CDR3 size: 12 residues. Deletions cut 1 base from V and 6 bases from J, with 5 bases between. The germline CDR1 and CDR2 sequences are SGHKS and YYEKEE (reference sequence). The chain's CDR3 is CASSLPPQPQHF. For the CDR3, the DNA is TGTGCCAGCAGCTTGCCTCCTCAGCCCCAGCATTTT.

This chain uses TRBV29-1 with TRBJ1-3; D may be TRBD1 (5 bases). V shed 4 bases and J shed 4 bases, with 5 bases lying between them. CDR3 length: 11 residues. CDR1 and CDR2 from the germline V gene are SQVTM and ANQGSEA. The CDR3 reads CSVGQGNTIYF. In nucleotides, the CDR3 is TGCAGCGTTGGACAGGGAAACACCATATATTTT.

About this clone itself: At one end, the junction sequence differs from germline, possibly due to a read error. The sample carries other DNA sequences with the same CDR3. The chain has TRBV2 and TRBJ2-2, with 14 positions matching TRBD2. The CDR3 length is 16 residues. Germline V CDR1 and CDR2: SNHLY, FYNNEI. The DNA of the CDR3 is TGCGCCAGCAGCGGGACTAGCGGGAGTAACACCGGGGAGCTGTTTTTT. This gives the protein CASSGTSGSNTGELFF. Variable domain in full (rest from reference TRBV2 and TRBJ2-2): EPEVTQTPSHQVTQMGQEVILRCVPISNHLYFYWYRQILGQKVEFLVSFYNNEISEKSEIFDDQFSVERPDGSNFTLKIRSTKLEDSAMYFCASSGTSGSNTGELFFGEGSRLTVL.

Here the CDR3 DNA reads TGTGCTAGTGGTTTGAGTTTAGGGGAAGAAACTGAAGCTTTCTTT. As protein: CASGLSLGEETEAFF. The chain links TRBV12-5 to TRBJ1-1; maybe TRBD1 (5 bases). CDR1 and CDR2 from the germline V gene are LGHNT and FRNRAP. The ends were cut back, 2 bases at V and 5 bases at J, with 15 bases in the middle. This CDR3 is 15 amino acids long.

The chain recombines TRBV5-4 with TRBJ1-2; no reliable D call. The CDR3 spans 14 residues. Germline assignment: CDR1 SGHNT and CDR2 YYREEE (reference sequence). Trimming cost V 0 bases and J 2 bases, with 8 bases left between them. CDR3: CASSLAYLNYGYTF. DNA for the CDR3: TGTGCCAGCAGCTTGGCCTATCTGAACTATGGCTACACCTTC.

The J gene is TRBJ1-1, the V gene TRBV6-5; D not resolved. Germline assignment: CDR1 MNHEY and CDR2 SVGAGI. Deletions cut 5 bases from V and 1 base from J, with 8 bases between. CDR3 length: 13 residues. This chain's CDR3 is CASSTARNTEAFF. In DNA, the CDR3 is TGTGCCAGCAGTACAGCTCGGAACACTGAAGCTTTCTTT.